These 11 T cell receptor beta chains share one sample of origin, sequenced in a study of identical twins. Each CDR3 protein is one row after TCRdb ran MiXCR on the 5' RACE reads. The table lists 250,000 to 350,000 distinct CDR3 sequences, 8% to 9.5% of them singletons. These data were also filed under a second study, of yellow fever vaccine responses in identical twins.

The sequencing sample was made of CD8+ T cells sorted from blood. These receptors originate from a young woman in good health.

This clonotype was seen a few times. This chain joins TRBV11-2 and TRBJ2-1, with TRBD2 matching over 11 bases. The CDR3 runs 19 residues. Germline assignment: CDR1 SGHAT and CDR2 FQNNGV. V gave up 3 bases and J gave up 9 bases; unmatched junction bases: 19. Here the CDR3 reads CASSFYPLRTSGLFIEQFF. The CDR3 DNA is TGTGCCAGCAGCTTTTATCCTCTCCGGACTAGCGGGCTATTTATTGAGCAGTTCTTC.

J is TRBJ2-2 and V is TRBV7-9, with D perhaps matching TRBD2 (5 bases). CDR3 length: 17 residues. The germline V gene encodes CDR1 SEHNR and CDR2 FQNEAQ (reference sequence). V lost 6 bases, J lost 3 bases, and 20 bases lay in between. The CDR3 here is CASSSAVRRQDTGELFF. CDR3 DNA: TGTGCCAGCAGTTCTGCCGTTCGGAGGCAGGACACCGGGGAGCTGTTTTTT.

This clonotype showed up just a few times. J is TRBJ2-7 and V is TRBV4-1, with 7 bases matching TRBD1. The V and J ends lost 5 bases and 5 bases, in that order; junction bases with no gene match: 15. The germline V gene has CDR1 MGHRA and CDR2 YSYEKL. The CDR3 consists of 16 residues. In DNA form, the CDR3 reads TGCGCCAGCAGCACTCGATTTACGCAGGGGGTCAACGAGCAGTACTTC. Protein sequence: CASSTRFTQGVNEQYF.

This clonotype was seen a few times. The rearrangement links TRBV12-3 or TRBV12-4 to TRBJ2-7; 7 bases map to TRBD2. This CDR3 is 16 amino acids long. The V segment lost 4 bases and the J segment 0 bases; nucleotides outside the gene matches: 9. In DNA form, the CDR3 reads TGTGCCAGCAGTTGGGGGGGGTGGGCAAACTCCTACGAGCAGTACTTC. Translated: CASSWGGWANSYEQYF.

The chain has TRBV7-9 and TRBJ2-3; D is perhaps TRBD1 (6 bases). Per germline, CDR1 SEHNR and CDR2 FQNEAQ (reference sequence). Trimming removed 8 bases at V and 0 bases at J, with 15 bases between. The CDR3 extends over 15 amino acids. This CDR3 reads CASPPNQGSTDTQYF. The CDR3 region has the DNA TGTGCCAGCCCTCCGAACCAGGGGAGCACAGATACGCAGTATTTT.

This clonotype was counted at least ten times. The chain combines TRBV20-1 with TRBJ2-7; D is ambiguous. The CDR3 runs to 13 residues. V was cut by 1 base and J by 3 bases, with 10 bases left in between. Germline CDR1 reads DFQATT; CDR2 reads SNEGSKA (reference sequence). This chain's CDR3 is CSARGPADYEQYF. CDR3 DNA: TGCAGTGCTAGAGGTCCGGCGGACTACGAGCAGTACTTC.

The CDR3, as DNA: TGTGCCACCAGCGGCACCGGGACGGCGTTTCCGCTCGAGCAGTTCTTC. It specifies CATSGTGTAFPLEQFF. The chain employs TRBV15 and TRBJ2-1; perhaps D is TRBD1 or TRBD2 (5 bases each). The CDR3 sequence is 16 residues long. V lost 5 bases and J 10 bases, leaving 24 bases between the germline ends. The germline CDR1 and CDR2 sequences are LNHNV and YYDKDF (reference sequence).

The V call is TRBV21-1, the J call TRBJ2-1; the table's D call of TRBD1 was not tested on the DNA. TRBV21-1 is designated a pseudogene. This CDR3 has 13 amino acids. As DNA, the CDR3 is TGTGCCAGCAGCAAAGGGGGGAGAAATGAGCAGTTCTTC. It translates to CASSKGGRNEQFF.

This clonotype was seen a few times. The rearrangement links TRBV4-1 to TRBJ2-2; 10 nucleotides agree with TRBD2. The trim removed 4 bases at V and 2 bases at J, leaving 4 bases unmatched. The CDR3 covers 16 residues. In germline, CDR1 is MGHRA, CDR2 YSYEKL. CDR3 in amino acids: CASSPWTSGNTGELFF. DNA for the CDR3: TGCGCCAGCAGCCCTTGGACTAGCGGAAACACCGGGGAGCTGTTTTTT.

This clonotype came up a few times. The chain couples TRBV5-5 to TRBJ2-2; D ambiguous. The CDR3 has 16 amino acids. Germline assignment: CDR1 SGHKS and CDR2 YYEKEE (reference sequence). V was pared by 0 bases and J by 1 base, with 10 bases between. Written as DNA, the CDR3 is TGTGCCAGCAGCTTGGACGAGGCAGGGAACACCGGGGAGCTGTTTTTT. Its translation is CASSLDEAGNTGELFF.

This clonotype has just a few counts. This sequence joins TRBV9 and TRBJ2-1; 9 nucleotides align to TRBD2. The ends lost 0 bases at V and 8 bases at J; junction bases unmatched: 9. Germline assignment: CDR1 SGDLS and CDR2 YYNGEE. The CDR3 sequence is 16 residues long. Here the CDR3 DNA reads TGTGCCAGCAGCGTAGCTAGTCTAGCGGGACGAGATGAGCAGTTCTTC. It is translated as CASSVASLAGRDEQFF.